This paragraph reports one T cell receptor (beta chain). Its antigen is still unknown. No base-level quality is on record; no much larger clone is a single base apart. Library prep was done by PCR. The sample was run on an Illumina HiSeq 2500. To reduce PCR and sequencing biases, unique molecular identifiers were built into the TCR beta cDNA libraries. Every 1 to 10 million input T cells yielded approximately 500,000 cDNA molecules, meaning each molecule approximated one T cell. The same protocol used for the earlier healthy control dataset was applied to prepare and sequence the patient libraries. Samples belonging to the same batch were prepared together, multiplexed and sequenced on a shared HiSeq lane. In the source study's methods: Raw barcoded reads were processed with MIGEC, discarding single-read molecular identifier groups before consensus assembly and CDR3 extraction. Clonotype tables were post-analysed with VDJtools, normalizing diversity by down-sampling all datasets to the smallest sample size. Repertoire overlap clustering matched CDR3 amino acid but not nucleotide sequences to correct batch-related cross-sample contamination. TCRdb took the public reads, trimmed them with fastp at Q25, ran MiXCR for clone calling and kept in-frame beta chains. Duplicate CDR3 protein sequences are folded into a single record with the most common DNA and genes. TCRdb, not the original authors, processed these V and J calls. The sample records approximately 730,000 distinct CDR3 sequences, under 60% of which are singletons. The biggest ten clones account for roughly 4.9% of the sample.

The data originate from a study of post-analysis software for immune sequencing data (dated by TCRdb to the mid-2010s). About the study as a whole: Disease courses on record covered relapsing-remitting, secondary progressive and progressive-relapsing multiple sclerosis, though some patients had no subtype annotation. The patient repertoires were compared against fewer than twelve previously published healthy control repertoires obtained from donors aged about 6 to 28 years. A subset of samples was prepared in parallel using single-end sample barcoding, then pooled and co-amplified after Illumina adapter ligation. Results the study describes overall, beyond this receptor: Patients showed significantly higher frequencies than controls for a handful of TRBV segments, among them TRBV5-6, TRBV5-1 and TRBV20-1. The control group was slightly older than the multiple sclerosis patient group. Significantly lower normalized Chao1 diversity was found in multiple sclerosis patients than in controls, suggesting substantial peripheral T-cell clonal expansion. Direct clustering with F measure showed strong co-clustering of samples prepared in the same batch, prompting a batch-effect correction.

The germline V gene yields MGHRA for CDR1 and YSYEKL for CDR2. V is cut back by 0 bases and J by 13 bases, with 4 bases in the junction unmatched. From the cysteine through the phenylalanine, the CDR3 covers 13 amino acids. The only DNA kept is the CDR3, 39 bases in frame from the first base. To demonstrate the VDJtools post-analysis software, TCR beta repertoires were profiled from the peripheral blood of about 14 young patients with multiple sclerosis. The patients with multiple sclerosis were children and adolescents between about 6 and 15 years of age. This clonotype originated in a girl aged 5-17 years with multiple sclerosis. This chain joins TRBV4-1 to TRBJ2-5; the central 11 bases match TRBD2. Sequencing was carried out using blood. The base sequence is TGCGCCAGCAGCCAAGAAGGGACTAGCGGTCTGTACTTC. Its protein product is CASSQEGTSGLYF.